This passage covers 32 T cell receptor beta chains from one sample sequenced in a study of early T cells in non-severe SARS-CoV-2 infection listed by TCRdb under 2021. Preparation of the library involved 5' RACE. TCRdb names NextSeq 500 as the instrument used. TCRdb reworked the public reads: Q25 trimming with fastp, MiXCR clone assembly, productive beta chains retained. Rows with one shared CDR3 protein collapse into an entry with the most common genes and DNA. This sample is represented by 27,000 or so distinct CDR3 sequences; about 3.9% of them were singletons. The ten largest make up about 7.5% of the sample. Material for sequencing was whole blood. Every receptor here comes from an adult who was a healthcare worker with PCR-confirmed SARS-CoV-2 infection or an uninfected control (not recorded which).

This clonotype was seen many times. The CDR3: CASSPLRGELFF. The CDR3 DNA is TGTGCCAGCAGTCCCCTTAGAGGGGAGCTGTTTTTT. The chain is built from TRBV12-3 or TRBV12-4 and TRBJ2-2; D gene unclear. The CDR3 covers 12 residues. V was cut by 5 bases and J by 8 bases, with 9 bases left in between.

This clonotype was counted ten times or more. The CDR3 loop reads CASGLAGAETQYF. The DNA of the CDR3 is TGTGCCAGCGGACTAGCGGGAGCTGAGACCCAGTACTTC. V gene TRBV6-1 combines with J gene TRBJ2-5; 13 bases agree with TRBD2. The CDR3 is 13 amino acids. V trimming: 8 bases; J trimming: 5 bases; junction bases outside the gene matches: 2. Germline V gene sequence: CDR1 MNHNS, CDR2 SASEGT.

This clonotype was observed at least ten times. The V call is TRBV29-1, the J call TRBJ1-2, with D uncertain. Looked up from germline, CDR1 is SQVTM and CDR2 is ANQGSEA. V lost 3 bases, J lost 4 bases, and 15 bases lay in between. This CDR3 spans 14 amino acids. The CDR3: CSVDRGFPGYGYTF. The CDR3 nucleotides are TGCAGCGTTGATAGAGGCTTCCCCGGCTATGGCTACACCTTC.

This clonotype was seen only a few times. The chain couples TRBV12-3 or TRBV12-4 to TRBJ1-3; no definite D call. The CDR3 has 12 residues. V lost 3 bases to trimming and J lost 9 bases, with 9 bases between them. CDR3 in amino acids: CASSFGEGTIYF. The CDR3, as DNA: TGTGCCAGCAGTTTTGGGGAAGGCACCATATATTTT.

This clonotype showed up many times. The chain carries TRBV18 and TRBJ2-3; D assignment may be TRBD1 or TRBD2 (5 bases each). The CDR3 has 14 amino acids. Trimming cost V 6 bases and J 5 bases, with 15 bases left between them. Germline CDR1 reads KGHSH; CDR2 reads LQKENI. The CDR3 reads CASSPGTPRDTQYF. The DNA for the CDR3 is TGTGCCAGCTCCCCCGGGACCCCGCGAGATACGCAGTATTTT. Based on the CDR3 plus reference TRBV18 and TRBJ2-3, the full variable domain is NAGVMQNPRHLVRRRGQEARLRCSPMKGHSHVYWYRQLPEEGLKFMVYLQKENIIDESGMPKERFSAEFPKEGPSILRIQQVVRGDSAAYFCASSPGTPRDTQYFGPGTRLTVL.

The table lists this clonotype with many counts. The V and J genes are TRBV29-1 and TRBJ1-5; the D gene is possibly TRBD1 (6 bases). CDR1 and CDR2 (germline): SQVTM, ANQGSEA. The CDR3 sequence is 14 residues long. V was shortened by 5 bases and J by 0 bases, with 11 bases between the two germline ends. This chain's CDR3 is CSVKQGNSNQPQHF. The CDR3 DNA reads TGCAGCGTTAAACAGGGAAATAGCAATCAGCCCCAGCATTTT.

V gene TRBV6-5 combines with J gene TRBJ2-3; D uncertain. Germline V CDR1 and CDR2: MNHEY, SVGAGI. Between the trimmed V and J ends, which lost 7 bases and 1 base, there was a span of 6 bases. The CDR3 is 12 residues long. The CDR3 nucleotides are TGTGCCAGCAATGGGGGCACAGATACGCAGTATTTT. It specifies CASNGGTDTQYF.

This clonotype was observed a handful of times. The genes are TRBV7-9 and TRBJ1-4, with 7 positions matching TRBD1. There are 15 residues in the CDR3. The germline CDR1 and CDR2 sequences are SEHNR and FQNEAQ (reference sequence). After removal of 5 bases from V and 3 bases from J, the junction contained 6 bases not matched to a gene. The CDR3 region has the DNA TGTGCCAGCAGCATAGGGGGACAGCCTAATGAAAAACTGTTTTTT. Amino acid sequence: CASSIGGQPNEKLFF.

This clonotype has at least ten counts. The chain links TRBV19 to TRBJ2-7; 8 positions match TRBD1. Trimming at V came to 4 bases and at J to 2 bases, leaving 7 bases not matched to a gene. The CDR3 loop spans 15 amino acids. Germline V CDR1 and CDR2: LNHDA, SQIVND (reference sequence). The CDR3 DNA reads as TGTGCCAGTAGTACCCTACAGGGGGGTCCCTACGAGCAGTACTTC. Its translation: CASSTLQGGPYEQYF.

This clonotype turned up a few times. The gene calls are TRBV5-6 and TRBJ2-7; possible D gene TRBD2, 5 bases. The germline V gene encodes CDR1 SGHDT and CDR2 YYEEEE. Trimming shortened V by 4 bases and J by 2 bases, and 10 bases separated the two germline ends. The CDR3 is 13 amino acids. Here the CDR3 DNA reads TGTGCCAGCAGCCAGGACGGGGCCTACGAGCAGTACTTC. Protein product: CASSQDGAYEQYF. The full variable domain, its missing parts supplied by reference TRBV5-6 and TRBJ2-7, is DAGVTQSPTHLIKTRGQQVTLRCSPKSGHDTVSWYQQALGQGPQFIFQYYEEEERQRGNFPDRFSGHQFPNYSSELNVNALLLGDSALYLCASSQDGAYEQYFGPGTRLTVT.

This clonotype was counted between two and nine times. The chain has TRBV19 and TRBJ2-3; D is ambiguous. The CDR3 runs 11 residues. CDR1 LNHDA and CDR2 SQIVND come from the germline V gene (reference sequence). V lost 10 bases and J lost 6, with 11 bases in between. CDR3: CATLIGDTQYF. CDR3 nucleotide sequence: TGTGCCACACTAATCGGGGATACGCAGTATTTT.

This clonotype was seen many times. Written as DNA, the CDR3 is TGTGCCAGCAGTAGGGGGGAGCTTCGGGAAAAACTGTTTTTT. Protein sequence: CASSRGELREKLFF. The chain couples TRBV6-1 to TRBJ1-4, with a weak D call TRBD1 (6 bases). The V gene lost 5 bases and the J gene lost 8 bases, with 15 bases spanning the gap. The germline V gene encodes CDR1 MNHNS and CDR2 SASEGT. The CDR3 consists of 14 residues.

This clonotype was counted at least ten times. The V and J genes are TRBV24-1 and TRBJ2-3; TRBD2 matches 7 bases. V trimming: 3 bases; J trimming: 6 bases; junction bases outside the gene matches: 11. The germline V gene has CDR1 KGHDR and CDR2 SFDVKD. The CDR3 extends over 16 amino acids. The CDR3 nucleotides are TGTGCCACCAGTGATCAAAACAAGGGACTATTGGATACGCAGTATTTT. Its protein is CATSDQNKGLLDTQYF.

This clonotype was recorded at least ten times. The rearrangement uses TRBV18 and TRBJ1-6; 9 bases align to TRBD1. After removal of 3 bases from V and 7 bases from J, the junction contained 7 bases not matched to a gene. The germline CDR1 and CDR2 sequences are KGHSH and LQKENI. CDR3 length equals 16 residues. The CDR3 reads CASSPLATGGNSPLHF. CDR3 DNA: TGTGCCAGCTCACCCTTGGCGACAGGGGGAAATTCACCCCTCCACTTT.

This clonotype showed up just a few times. The gene calls are TRBV3-1 and TRBJ2-1; D unresolved. Germline assignment: CDR1 LGHDT and CDR2 YNNKEL (reference sequence). Trimming removed 3 bases at V and 7 bases at J, with 10 bases between. This CDR3 region has 13 residues. CDR3 DNA: TGTGCCAGCAGCCATTGGGGTCCGAATGAGCAGTTCTTC. Translated, it gives CASSHWGPNEQFF.

This clonotype appeared many times. The genes are TRBV7-6 and TRBJ2-3; no clear D. This CDR3 region has 15 residues. CDR1 and CDR2 (germline): SGHVS, FNYEAQ. The V end lost 3 bases, the J end lost 5 bases, and 15 bases lay between the germline ends. Here the CDR3 DNA reads TGTGCCAGCAGCTTCCGCGGACCGTGGTTAGATACGCAGTATTTT. This encodes CASSFRGPWLDTQYF.

This clonotype was seen repeatedly, ten times or more. This chain uses TRBV3-2 with TRBJ2-5. TRBV3-2 is a pseudogene segment. This CDR3 has 14 residues. CDR3 region: CASSQVGLGETQYF. The CDR3, as DNA: TGTGCCAGCAGCCAAGTAGGCCTGGGGGAGACCCAGTACTTC.

This clonotype has a count of ten or more. The V gene is TRBV6-2 or TRBV6-3, the J gene TRBJ1-5; 7 bases are a match to TRBD1. The CDR3 runs to 14 residues. Germline CDR1 is MNHEY and CDR2 is SVGEGT. V dropped 5 bases and J dropped 3; count of bases not matched to a gene: 4. The CDR3 nucleotides are TGTGCCAGCAGTCGGACAGGACACAATCAGCCCCAGCATTTT. This codes for CASSRTGHNQPQHF.

This clonotype was seen many times. The chain carries TRBV4-1 and TRBJ1-1; D may be TRBD1 (6 bases). This CDR3 has 14 residues. The V gene lost 6 bases and the J gene lost 7 bases, with 18 bases spanning the gap. Germline V gene sequence: CDR1 MGHRA, CDR2 YSYEKL. CDR3 coding DNA: TGCGCCAGCAGTCAGACGATAGGACAGTTTGAAGCTTTCTTT. Translated, it gives CASSQTIGQFEAFF.

The table lists this clonotype with a count of one. A read error is possible here, since a much larger clone lies one base away. This chain uses TRBV5-1 with TRBJ2-5; 7 bases are shared with TRBD2. This CDR3 has 14 amino acids. Germline V lookup: CDR1 SGHRS, CDR2 YFSETQ. The CDR3 coding sequence is TGCGCCAGCACCTCTCCGGGACTACAAGGGACCCAGTACTTC. It is translated as CASTSPGLQGTQYF.

This clonotype has ten or more counts. This rearrangement joins TRBV6-5 to TRBJ2-7; D possibly uses TRBD1 or TRBD2 (6 bases each). Germline CDR1 MNHEY, CDR2 SVGAGI. V gave up 4 bases and J gave up 4 bases, with 23 bases separating them. This CDR3 region has 17 residues. The CDR3 coding sequence is TGTGCCAGCAGTTCGAGACTAACAGGGAGGTGGGGGTACGAGCAGTACTTC. Translated, it gives CASSSRLTGRWGYEQYF.

This clonotype showed up many times. The chain employs TRBV7-2 and TRBJ2-7; D is possibly TRBD1 (7 bases). CDR1 is SGHTA, CDR2 FQGNSA, per germline. The CDR3 loop spans 15 amino acids. Trimming pared 3 bases from V and 2 bases from J, leaving 14 bases between. CDR3 in DNA: TGTGCCAGCAGCTTGCAGGGGGGCTTACCCTACGAGCAGTACTTC. It encodes CASSLQGGLPYEQYF. Variable domain in full (rest from reference TRBV7-2 and TRBJ2-7): GAGVSQSPSNKVTEKGKDVELRCDPISGHTALYWYRQSLGQGLEFLIYFQGNSAPDKSGLPSDRFSAERTGGSVSTLTIQRTQQEDSAVYLCASSLQGGLPYEQYFGPGTRLTVT.

This clonotype was counted ten times or more. CDR3 sequence (DNA): TGTGCCAGCAGCTTTTTGTCCGCAGATACGCAGTATTTT. It specifies CASSFLSADTQYF. This sequence joins TRBV7-9 and TRBJ2-3; D is unclear. V lost 3 bases and J lost 4, with 8 bases in between. The CDR3 spans 13 residues. Germline V gives CDR1 SEHNR, CDR2 FQNEAQ (reference sequence).

Many counts were recorded for this clonotype. This sequence joins TRBV18 and TRBJ1-5; TRBD1 matches at 10 bases. CDR1 is KGHSH, CDR2 LQKENI, per germline. The CDR3 loop spans 16 amino acids. J was trimmed by 6 bases and V by 3 bases; bases with no gene match: 8. Here the CDR3 reads CASSPAGTGEVQPQHF. In DNA form, the CDR3 reads TGTGCCAGCTCACCTGCCGGGACAGGGGAAGTTCAGCCCCAGCATTTT.

This clonotype was observed a handful of times. The rearrangement joins TRBV30 to TRBJ1-1; D gene unclear. V gave up 4 bases and J gave up 3 bases, with 12 bases separating them. This CDR3 is built from 13 residues. Germline CDR1 and CDR2: GTSNPN and SVGIG (reference sequence). This CDR3 is CAWTPAGDTEAFF. Here the CDR3 DNA reads TGTGCCTGGACCCCCGCCGGGGACACTGAAGCTTTCTTT.

This clonotype was recorded at least ten times. V and J are TRBV30 and TRBJ2-7; D is perhaps TRBD1 or TRBD2 (5 bases each). This CDR3 has 14 amino acids. V was pared by 5 bases and J by 0 bases, with 14 bases between. Per the germline V gene, CDR1 is GTSNPN and CDR2 is SVGIG (reference sequence). The chain's CDR3 is CAWELGHSSYEQYF. The CDR3 region has the DNA TGTGCCTGGGAACTAGGACATAGCTCCTACGAGCAGTACTTC. The complete variable domain, with remaining parts taken from reference TRBV30 and TRBJ2-7, reads SQTIHQWPATLVQPVGSPLSLECTVEGTSNPNLYWYRQAAGRGLQLLFYSVGIGQISSEVPQNLSASRPQDRQFILSSKKLLLSDSGFYLCAWELGHSSYEQYFGPGTRLTVT.

This clonotype was seen only a few times. The genes are TRBV7-6 and TRBJ2-2; 7 bases are a match to TRBD1. With V trimmed by 5 bases and J by 3 bases, 6 bases remained unmatched. The CDR3 covers 15 residues. Germline assignment: CDR1 SGHVS and CDR2 FNYEAQ. The CDR3 region is CASSGTTGDTGELFF. The CDR3 region has the DNA TGTGCCAGCAGCGGAACTACAGGGGACACCGGGGAGCTGTTTTTT.

This clonotype was seen ten or more times. One junction end does not reproduce the germline sequence, and a read error may be involved. V usage is TRBV6-2 or TRBV6-3 and J usage is TRBJ1-5; tentatively, D is TRBD1 (6 bases). Germline CDR1 is MNHEY and CDR2 is SVGEGT. The CDR3 runs 13 residues. CDR3 bases: TGTGCCAGTAGTTGGGGGCTCAATCAGCCCCAGCATTTT. Translation gives CASSWGLNQPQHF.

The sample holds many counts of this clonotype. The V and J genes are TRBV11-2 and TRBJ2-2; D uncertain. V was pared by 2 bases and J by 6 bases, with 10 bases between. This CDR3 comprises 14 residues. Germline V CDR1 and CDR2: SGHAT, FQNNGV. The CDR3 DNA follows: TGTGCCAGCAGCTTACTGGTCCCTCCCGGGGAGCTGTTTTTT. Amino acid sequence: CASSLLVPPGELFF.

This clonotype was counted ten times or more. The chain has TRBV7-9 and TRBJ2-7; TRBD2 is a possible D gene (5 bases). Trimming cost V 4 bases and J 4 bases, with 8 bases left between them. CDR3 length: 12 residues. From germline, CDR1 is SEHNR and CDR2 FQNEAQ (reference sequence). CDR3 region: CASSSGIYEQYF. In DNA form, the CDR3 reads TGTGCCAGCAGCTCCGGGATTTACGAGCAGTACTTC. Using reference TRBV7-9 and TRBJ2-7 for the parts outside the CDR3, the full variable domain is DTGVSQNPRHKITKRGQNVTFRCDPISEHNRLYWYRQTLGQGPEFLTYFQNEAQLEKSRLLSDRFSAERPKGSFSTLEIQRTEQGDSAMYLCASSSGIYEQYFGPGTRLTVT.

This clonotype was picked up many times. The gene calls are TRBV12-3 or TRBV12-4 and TRBJ2-7; 11 bases line up with TRBD1. The CDR3 consists of 15 residues. J gave up 5 bases and V 5 bases, and 8 bases lay outside the gene matches. The CDR3 region has the DNA TGTGCCAGCAGTCCCAGGACAGGGGGCCGAAACGAGCAGTACTTC. Residues: CASSPRTGGRNEQYF.

This clonotype was observed at least ten times. This chain uses TRBV12-3 or TRBV12-4 with TRBJ1-5; 9 bases are shared with TRBD1. With 6 bases clipped from V and 7 bases from J, the junction kept 13 bases outside the gene matches. The CDR3 is made up of 16 amino acids. The CDR3 nucleotides read TGTGCCAGCAGCACCGGGGGACAGGGCTTGGGGCAGCCCCAGCATTTT. It specifies CASSTGGQGLGQPQHF.